These T cell receptor beta chains were read from a single sample in a study of control samples from healthy donors and cancer patients. Assay: immunoSEQ multiplex PCR; the TCRdb copy retains only in-frame clones and omits some. The table has about 26,000 clones, roughly 85% seen once. Source material: PBMCs. The receptor set was obtained from a woman between 55 and 75 years old with head and neck cancer. Each CDR3 is given with its conserved first and last residue. D genes are given only for firm matches. Where a row states a size, it is once, few, many or the class of an expanded clone; other rows omit it.

v_gene	d_gene	j_gene	abundance	CDR3nt	CDR3aa
TRBV4-1	.	TRBJ2-1	few	TGCGCCAGCAGCCAAGATCCATACAATGAGCAGTTCTTC	CASSQDPYNEQFF
TRBV5-6	.	TRBJ1-1	few	TGTGCCAGCAGCCCTGGGGGGGGCACTGAAGCTTTCTTT	CASSPGGGTEAFF
TRBV2	.	TRBJ2-7	.	TGTGCCAGCAGTTGGGACACAAACTACGAGCAGTACTTC	CASSWDTNYEQYF
TRBV19	TRBD1	TRBJ1-2	.	TGTGCCAGTAGTTATTTACCGGGACAGGGGTCCGGCTACACCTTC	CASSYLPGQGSGYTF
TRBV7-2	TRBD2	TRBJ2-3	.	TGTGCCAGCAGCTTACTAATCGGGGGGGCCTCAACGCAGTATTTT	CASSLLIGGASTQYF
TRBV27	TRBD2	TRBJ2-7	.	TGTGCCAGCAGTTCCCCCCGGATGGCCAGCGGGGGTAGCTCCTACGAGCAGTACTTC	CASSSPRMASGGSSYEQYF
TRBV19	.	TRBJ2-1	.	TGTGCCAGTAGTATCTTTTGGGACCCGGGCTCCAATGAGCAGTTCTTC	CASSIFWDPGSNEQFF
TRBV5-1	TRBD1	TRBJ1-2	.	TGCGCCAGCAGCTGGGGACAGGGTAGCAACTATGGCTACACCTTC	CASSWGQGSNYGYTF
TRBV9	.	TRBJ1-2	.	TGTGCCAGCAGCGTAGAGCTCGGGGGGAGGGGCTACACCTTC	CASSVELGGRGYTF
TRBV2	.	TRBJ1-4	few	TGTGCCAGCAGTGAAGCATTCGGCCCGTCGGAAAAACTGTTTTTT	CASSEAFGPSEKLFF
TRBV7-3	.	TRBJ2-7	.	TGTGCCAGCAGCTCAACCTTTTATACTCAACCAGGTTCAACCTACGAGCAGTACTTC	CASSSTFYTQPGSTYEQYF
TRBV11-3	.	TRBJ2-5	.	TGTGCCAGCAGCTTCGGACTGGGGGGGACCCAGTACTTC	CASSFGLGGTQYF
TRBV30	.	TRBJ1-5	few	TGTGCCTGGAGTTTGGGGGGAAATCAGCCCCAGCATTTT	CAWSLGGNQPQHF
TRBV12-5	TRBD2	TRBJ2-7	.	TGTGCTAGTGGTTTGAGGCTAGCGGCTTCCTACGAGCAGTACTTC	CASGLRLAASYEQYF
TRBV11-3	.	TRBJ2-7	.	TGTGCCAGCAGCTTAAAGGCTAGTTTCTACGAGCAGTACTTC	CASSLKASFYEQYF
TRBV5-4	TRBD1	TRBJ1-2	.	TGTGCCAGCAGCACCGGGACAGACCTCTATGGCTACACCTTC	CASSTGTDLYGYTF
TRBV11-2	.	TRBJ1-1	.	TGTGCCAGCAGCTTATCGACAGGCGGGAGAGGGAACACTGAAGCTTTCTTT	CASSLSTGGRGNTEAFF
TRBV3-1/TRBV3-2	.	TRBJ1-4	.	TGTGCCAGCAGCCAAGTTTACCTTGCAACTAATGAAAAACTGTTTTTT	CASSQVYLATNEKLFF
TRBV24-1	.	TRBJ2-7	.	TGTGCCACCAGTGATCAGGTCCGGGACGATCGCCACGAGCAGTACTTC	CATSDQVRDDRHEQYF
TRBV12-3/TRBV12-4	.	TRBJ2-5	.	TGTGCCAGCACCCCTCCGGGGCAAGAGACCCAGTACTTC	CASTPPGQETQYF
TRBV7-9	.	TRBJ1-6	.	TGTGCCAGCAGCTTAGATTACAGGGAGAATTCACCCCTCCACTTT	CASSLDYRENSPLHF
TRBV9	.	TRBJ2-1	.	TGTGCCAGCAGCGTACGGGATCATGAGCAGTTCTTC	CASSVRDHEQFF
TRBV6-2/TRBV6-3	.	TRBJ2-5	.	TGTGCCAGCAGTTACCCCGACAGAAAAGAGACCCAGTACTTC	CASSYPDRKETQYF
TRBV7-2	TRBD1	TRBJ1-2	.	TGTGCCAGCAGCCCAATTACCGGGACAGGGGGCCCTGGCTACACCTTC	CASSPITGTGGPGYTF
TRBV6-5	.	TRBJ1-5	few	TGTGCCAGCCGACAGGTAAACAATCAGCCCCAGCATTTT	CASRQVNNQPQHF
TRBV11-3	.	TRBJ2-3	.	TGTGCCAGCAGCGACGGGGGTGGTGATACGCAGTATTTT	CASSDGGGDTQYF
TRBV7-8	.	TRBJ1-4	.	TGTGCCAGCAGCGTGGGGGGACCTGAAAAACTGTTTTTT	CASSVGGPEKLFF
TRBV29-1	.	TRBJ2-1	few	TGCAGCGTTGAAGATGAGGACAAGAGCTCCTACAATGAGCAGTTCTTC	CSVEDEDKSSYNEQFF
TRBV13	.	TRBJ2-7	once	TGTGCCAGCAGCTTATCGCCGGGCGAGCAGTACTTC	CASSLSPGEQYF
TRBV11-2	.	TRBJ2-3	.	TGTGCCAGCAGCCCGGGGACTTACACCCCCGATACGCAGTATTTT	CASSPGTYTPDTQYF
TRBV9	TRBD2	TRBJ2-2	.	TGTGCCAGCAGCCCCTACCTAGCGGGAGCTAACGGGGAGCTGTTTTTT	CASSPYLAGANGELFF
TRBV7-3	TRBD2	TRBJ2-1	.	TGTGCCAGCAGCGCCGGACTAGCGGGAGGAGAAGGACAATACGGCAATGAGCAGTTCTTC	CASSAGLAGGEGQYGNEQFF